This TCR beta chain appears in the sequencing data of a study of blood T cell repertoires in COVID-19. Assay used: immunoSEQ multiplex PCR; TCRdb lists only in-frame clones, some missing. In the table there are approximately 97,000 clones, less than 90% of which are singletons. CDR1 is DFQATT, CDR2 SNEGSKA, per germline (reference sequence). The CDR3 loop spans 12 amino acids. V dropped 3 bases and J dropped 5 bases, with 8 bases sitting between them. Sequencing was performed on peripheral blood. The receptor comes from a woman older than 75 with acute or convalescent COVID-19. This rearrangement joins TRBV20-1 to TRBJ2-1; tentative D call: TRBD1 (6 bases). CDR3 protein: CSASRGNNEQFF. CDR3 coding DNA: TGCAGTGCTAGTAGGGGGAACAATGAGCAGTTCTTC.